Following are 3 T cell receptor beta chains from one sample sequenced in a study of T cells after yellow fever vaccination (dated by TCRdb to between 2018 and 2021). The label giving this sample's treatment or condition can be read as: live attenuated yellow fever vaccine strain. Library method: 5' RACE. The sample was run on an Illumina HiSeq 2500. TCRdb reworked the public reads: Q25 trimming with fastp, MiXCR clone assembly, productive beta chains retained. Records with the same CDR3 protein are collapsed into one entry carrying the most frequent genes and DNA. The sample table contains some 73,000 distinct CDR3 sequences; only one count was recorded for over 7.5% of them. Less than 50% of the sample is held by the ten biggest clonotypes. The starting material was CD8+ T cells sorted from PBMCs, obtained on the day of the yellow fever booster vaccination. Source of these receptors: a man in his thirties or forties who received the YFV17D yellow fever vaccine.

This clonotype showed up just a few times. J is TRBJ2-1 and V is TRBV15; TRBD2 matches at 9 bases. Germline CDR1 reads LNHNV; CDR2 reads YYDKDF (reference sequence). The CDR3 extends over 15 amino acids. V shed 6 bases, J shed 8 bases, and the junction held 11 bases outside the gene matches. CDR3 amino acids: CATSKTGTSSHEQFF. The CDR3 DNA reads as TGTGCCACCAGTAAAACCGGGACTAGCAGCCATGAGCAGTTCTTC.

This clonotype was seen only a few times. The genes are TRBV7-9 and TRBJ2-2; weak D call: TRBD1 (5 bases). Germline assignment: CDR1 SEHNR and CDR2 FQNEAQ (reference sequence). V lost 5 bases and J 4 bases, leaving 8 bases between the germline ends. The CDR3 extends over 13 amino acids. The CDR3 DNA sequence: TGTGCCAGCAGCAGTCAGGGCACCGGGGAGCTGTTTTTT. Translation gives CASSSQGTGELFF. Using reference TRBV7-9 and TRBJ2-2 for the parts outside the CDR3, the full variable domain is DTGVSQNPRHKITKRGQNVTFRCDPISEHNRLYWYRQTLGQGPEFLTYFQNEAQLEKSRLLSDRFSAERPKGSFSTLEIQRTEQGDSAMYLCASSSQGTGELFFGEGSRLTVL.

This clonotype occurred many times. The V gene is TRBV20-1, the J gene TRBJ2-1, with a weak D call TRBD2 (6 bases). This CDR3 comprises 14 residues. V shed 1 base and J shed 4 bases, with 11 bases lying between them. Looked up from germline, CDR1 is DFQATT and CDR2 is SNEGSKA (reference sequence). The CDR3 DNA is TGCAGTGCTAGAGGGGTAGCGGATTACAATGAGCAGTTCTTC. It codes for CSARGVADYNEQFF.